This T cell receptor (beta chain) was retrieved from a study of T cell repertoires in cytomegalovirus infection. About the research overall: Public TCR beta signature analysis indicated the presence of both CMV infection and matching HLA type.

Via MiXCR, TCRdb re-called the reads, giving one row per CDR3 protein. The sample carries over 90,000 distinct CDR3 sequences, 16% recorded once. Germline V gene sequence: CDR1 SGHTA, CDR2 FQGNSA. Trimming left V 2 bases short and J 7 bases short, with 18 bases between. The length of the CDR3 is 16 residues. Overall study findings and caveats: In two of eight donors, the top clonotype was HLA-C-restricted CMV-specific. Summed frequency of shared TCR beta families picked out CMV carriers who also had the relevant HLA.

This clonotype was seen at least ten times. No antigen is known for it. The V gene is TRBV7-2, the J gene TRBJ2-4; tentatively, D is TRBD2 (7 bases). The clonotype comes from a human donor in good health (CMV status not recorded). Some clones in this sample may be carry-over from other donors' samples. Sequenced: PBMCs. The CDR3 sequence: CASSLWGGAVTNIQYF. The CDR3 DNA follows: TGTGCCAGCAGCTTATGGGGGGGGGCGGTCACGAACATTCAGTACTTC.